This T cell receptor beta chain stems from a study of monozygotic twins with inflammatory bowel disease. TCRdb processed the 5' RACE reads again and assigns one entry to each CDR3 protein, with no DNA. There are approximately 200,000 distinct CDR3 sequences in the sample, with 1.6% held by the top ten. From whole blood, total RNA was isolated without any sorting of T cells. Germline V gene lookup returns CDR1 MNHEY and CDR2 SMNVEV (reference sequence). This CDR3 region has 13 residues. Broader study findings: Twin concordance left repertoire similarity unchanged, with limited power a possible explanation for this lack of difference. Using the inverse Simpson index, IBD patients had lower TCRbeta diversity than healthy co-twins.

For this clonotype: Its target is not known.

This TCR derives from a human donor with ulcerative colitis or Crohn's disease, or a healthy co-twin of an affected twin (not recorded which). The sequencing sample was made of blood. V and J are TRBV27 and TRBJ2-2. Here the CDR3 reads CASSSVNTGELFF.